The 19 T cell receptor beta chains below were found in one sample sequenced in a study of T cell responses to AZD1222 COVID-19 vaccine. Measured with immunoSEQ multiplex PCR; TCRdb has only the in-frame clones, and not every one. The table shows 25,000 to 30,000 clones, with 75% to 90% occurring only once. This specimen was peripheral blood, taken on day 0 of AZD1222 vaccination. Every receptor here comes from an adult in good health.

This clone was seen just once. The gene calls are TRBV4-2 and TRBJ1-2; maybe TRBD1 (6 bases). The CDR3 extends over 14 amino acids. V shed 1 base and J shed 8 bases, with 14 bases lying between them. Germline V CDR1 and CDR2: LGHNA, YNFKEQ. CDR3 in amino acids: CASSQAQGKEGYTF. CDR3 nucleotides: TGTGCCAGCAGCCAAGCACAGGGAAAAGAAGGCTACACCTTC.

This rearrangement joins TRBV19 to TRBJ1-2; no clear D gene. The CDR3 is made up of 15 amino acids. V was trimmed by 4 bases and J by 0 bases, leaving 12 bases between them. CDR1 is LNHDA, CDR2 SQIVND, per germline (reference sequence). The CDR3 loop reads CASSKTADSNYGYTF. DNA for the CDR3: TGTGCCAGTAGTAAAACTGCGGATTCTAACTATGGCTACACCTTC.

This clone was seen only a few times. J is TRBJ1-5 and V is TRBV29-1, with D unclear. The germline V gene encodes CDR1 SQVTM and CDR2 ANQGSEA. The V gene lost 2 bases and the J gene lost 7 bases, with 12 bases spanning the gap. The CDR3 totals 13 residues. CDR3 protein: CSVERGFCQPQHF. CDR3 nucleotide sequence: TGCAGCGTTGAACGGGGTTTTTGCCAGCCCCAGCATTTT.

The gene calls are TRBV19 and TRBJ1-6; no reliable D call. Trimming took off 6 bases at V and 4 bases at J, with 10 bases between the two ends. The CDR3 covers 14 residues. CDR1 LNHDA and CDR2 SQIVND come from the germline V gene (reference sequence). The CDR3 coding sequence is TGTGCCAGTAGGCTCACAGAATATAATTCACCCCTCCACTTT. Translating it yields CASRLTEYNSPLHF.

The chain uses TRBV6-2 or TRBV6-3 and TRBJ2-1, with D unresolved. The germline CDR1 and CDR2 sequences are MNHEY and SVGEGT. The CDR3 extends over 15 amino acids. V lost 2 bases to trimming and J lost 9 bases, with 17 bases between them. CDR3 DNA sequence: TGTGCCAGCAGTTACGTGTTCCTAGGGTCAGGTGAGCAGTTCTTC. This gives the protein CASSYVFLGSGEQFF.

The chain uses TRBV15 and TRBJ1-4; D is undetermined. Trimming stripped 0 bases from V and 4 bases from J, with 9 bases between. CDR1 and CDR2 from the germline V gene are LNHNV and YYDKDF (reference sequence). The CDR3 contains 15 residues. The CDR3 sequence is CATSRDRQYNEKLFF. DNA of the CDR3: TGTGCCACCAGCAGAGATAGGCAGTATAATGAAAAACTGTTTTTT.

The genes are TRBV4-1 and TRBJ2-1; maybe TRBD2 (7 bases). V dropped 0 bases and J dropped 9 bases, with 15 bases sitting between them. The CDR3 is 15 residues long. Germline V gene data show CDR1 as MGHRA and CDR2 as YSYEKL. This chain's CDR3 is CASSQEGGGFTEQFF. CDR3 DNA: TGCGCCAGCAGCCAAGAAGGGGGGGGGTTTACTGAGCAGTTCTTC.

The chain is built from TRBV7-8 and TRBJ2-3; TRBD2 is a possible D gene (7 bases). V lost 7 bases and J 4 bases, leaving 24 bases between the germline ends. This CDR3 region has 17 residues. The germline V gene has CDR1 SGHVS and CDR2 FQNEAQ. CDR3 sequence reads: CASIKAGAGALPDTQYF. The CDR3 DNA sequence: TGTGCCAGCATCAAAGCGGGTGCGGGGGCGCTTCCAGATACGCAGTATTTT.

The chain links TRBV5-1 to TRBJ2-3; the D is unclear. Germline V CDR1 and CDR2: SGHRS, YFSETQ. CDR3 size: 14 residues. With 4 bases removed from V and 5 bases from J, the gap between germline ends came to 14 bases. The CDR3 reads CASSVGGGGDTQYF. The DNA for the CDR3 is TGCGCCAGCAGCGTGGGTGGTGGTGGAGATACGCAGTATTTT.

The chain combines TRBV7-2 with TRBJ2-7; TRBD2 matches 9 bases. V trimming: 2 bases; J trimming: 3 bases; junction bases outside the gene matches: 2. The CDR3 covers 14 residues. Per germline, CDR1 SGHTA and CDR2 FQGNSA. DNA of the CDR3: TGTGCCAGCAGCTTAAGCGGGAGGAGCTACGAGCAGTACTTC. This codes for CASSLSGRSYEQYF.

V and J are TRBV6-1 and TRBJ1-6, with 9 bases that match TRBD1. The ends lost 3 bases at V and 7 bases at J; junction bases unmatched: 1. The CDR3 runs to 14 residues. CDR1 is MNHNS, CDR2 SASEGT, per germline. CDR3 sequence (DNA): TGTGCCAGCAGTGATGGGACAGGGAATTCACCCCTCCACTTT. Its protein is CASSDGTGNSPLHF.

The V gene is TRBV20-1, the J gene TRBJ1-6; D gene unclear. Per the germline V gene, CDR1 is DFQATT and CDR2 is SNEGSKA (reference sequence). The CDR3 sequence is 12 residues long. Deletions cut 3 bases from V and 8 bases from J, with 8 bases between. CDR3 coding DNA: TGCAGTGCTAGTAGCTGGGATTCACCCCTCCACTTT. Translated: CSASSWDSPLHF.

J is TRBJ2-3 and V is TRBV9; tentatively, D is TRBD2 (5 bases). The CDR3 covers 16 residues. Germline V gives CDR1 SGDLS, CDR2 YYNGEE. Trimming took 4 bases from V and 0 from J, leaving 15 bases between them. CDR3: CASSPRGPRSTDTQYF. CDR3 nucleotides: TGTGCCAGCAGCCCAAGAGGGCCCAGAAGCACAGATACGCAGTATTTT.

The chain joins TRBV10-3 to TRBJ2-7, with 8 bases matching TRBD1. The junction had 4 bases not matched to a gene; V was cut back by 0 bases and J by 3 bases. The CDR3 is 15 amino acids. CDR1 and CDR2 (germline): ENHRY, SYGVKD. Here the CDR3 DNA reads TGTGCCATCAGTGAGTCTTGGACAGGGATCTACGAGCAGTACTTC. It translates to CAISESWTGIYEQYF.

The chain employs TRBV24-1 and TRBJ2-5; D ambiguous. Trimming removed 3 bases from V and 5 bases from J, with 15 bases in between. CDR3 length: 15 amino acids. Germline V gene data show CDR1 as KGHDR and CDR2 as SFDVKD. The CDR3 nucleotides read TGTGCCACCAGTGATCCTTCGATTGCGTCGGAGACCCAGTACTTC. This codes for CATSDPSIASETQYF.

The V gene is TRBV2, the J gene TRBJ2-7; the D call may be TRBD1 or TRBD2 (5 bases each). The germline CDR1 and CDR2 sequences are SNHLY and FYNNEI. The V end was cut by 8 bases, the J end by 0 bases, with 17 bases between. The CDR3 has 15 amino acids. This chain's CDR3 is CASQGRLSRSYEQYF. CDR3 sequence (DNA): TGTGCCAGCCAGGGACGACTCTCACGCTCCTACGAGCAGTACTTC.

The chain joins TRBV10-2 to TRBJ1-1; no clear D. This CDR3 is built from 13 residues. Germline lookup yields CDR1 WSHSY and CDR2 SAAADI. Trimming left V 8 bases short and J 5 bases short, with 15 bases between. The CDR3 bases are TGCGCCAGCGGCGAGAACAGTTGGACTGAAGCTTTCTTT. It is translated as CASGENSWTEAFF.

The chain carries TRBV3-1 (or the pseudogene TRBV3-2) and TRBJ2-5, with D possibly being TRBD1 or TRBD2 (7 bases each). Trimming stripped 5 bases from V and 4 bases from J, with 14 bases between. Germline-derived CDR1 and CDR2 are LGHDT and YNNKEL (reference sequence). The CDR3 length is 14 residues. CDR3 loop: CASSSTRGGETQYF. As DNA, the CDR3 is TGTGCCAGCAGCTCCACCAGGGGGGGAGAGACCCAGTACTTC.

V usage is TRBV12-5 and J usage is TRBJ2-7, with a possible D match to TRBD2 (5 bases). Germline-derived CDR1 and CDR2 are LGHNT and FRNRAP. V lost 0 bases and J lost 7, with 22 bases in between. The CDR3 is made up of 17 amino acids. CDR3 sequence reads: CASGLVLNLRLADEQYF. For the CDR3, the DNA is TGTGCTAGTGGTTTGGTACTGAACCTCCGGCTAGCTGATGAGCAGTACTTC.